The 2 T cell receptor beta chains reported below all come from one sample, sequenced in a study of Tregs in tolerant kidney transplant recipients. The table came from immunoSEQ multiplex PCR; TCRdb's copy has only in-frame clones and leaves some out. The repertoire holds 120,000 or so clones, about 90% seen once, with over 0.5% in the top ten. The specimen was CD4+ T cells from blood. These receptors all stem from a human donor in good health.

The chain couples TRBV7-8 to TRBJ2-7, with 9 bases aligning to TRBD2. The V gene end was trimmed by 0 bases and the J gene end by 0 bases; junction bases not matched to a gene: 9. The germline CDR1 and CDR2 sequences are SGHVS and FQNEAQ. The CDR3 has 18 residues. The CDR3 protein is CASSLAIAGAPSSYEQYF. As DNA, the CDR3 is TGTGCCAGCAGCTTAGCCATAGCGGGGGCACCGAGCTCCTACGAGCAGTACTTC.

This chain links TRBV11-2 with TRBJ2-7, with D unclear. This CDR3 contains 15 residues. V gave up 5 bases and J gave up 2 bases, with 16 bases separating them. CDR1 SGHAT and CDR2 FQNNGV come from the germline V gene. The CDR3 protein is CASSRSSVHPYEQYF. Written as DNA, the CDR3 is TGTGCCAGCAGCCGAAGCTCGGTACATCCCTACGAGCAGTACTTC.